This is a list of T cell receptor beta chains from one sample in a study of monozygotic twins with cystic fibrosis. Repertoires were generated with immunoSEQ multiplex PCR, while TCRdb's copy carries only in-frame clones and drops some. The sample includes some 20,000 clones, about 86% of them seen just once. The sample was blood. These receptors originate from a woman aged 25 to 45 with cystic fibrosis. The CDR3 runs from the conserved cysteine through the conserved F or W. Fields, in order: CDR3 length, D gene, J gene, V gene, CDR3 DNA, CDR3 protein. D genes are given only for firm matches.

15,NA,TRBJ1-5,TRBV23-1,TGCGCCAGCAGGGGGGACGGAATTAGCAATCAGCCCCAGCATTTT,CASRGDGISNQPQHF
14,TRBD1,TRBJ2-5,TRBV5-1,TGCGCCAGCAGCTTGGGGACAGGGGGGGAGACCCAGTACTTC,CASSLGTGGETQYF
16,NA,TRBJ1-3,TRBV5-4,TGTGCCAGCAGCTTGGCGGGCCGAAACTCTGGAAACACCATATATTTT,CASSLAGRNSGNTIYF
18,NA,TRBJ2-3,TRBV12-5,TGTGCTAGTGGTTTTAGTGCGGTGGGGCGGGGCCCGCCGGATACGCAGTATTTT,CASGFSAVGRGPPDTQYF
14,NA,TRBJ1-2,TRBV7-9,TGTGCCAGCAGCTTCTCAAGGAAGGGGGATGGCTACACCTTC,CASSFSRKGDGYTF
12,NA,TRBJ2-3,TRBV27,TGTGCCAGCAGTTCAACCACAGATACGCAGTATTTT,CASSSTTDTQYF
15,TRBD1,TRBJ1-2,TRBV2,TGTGCCACCTCCGGGGGACAGCCCCGATTAAAGGGCTACACCTTC,CATSGGQPRLKGYTF
15,TRBD2,TRBJ2-3,TRBV9,TGTGCCAGCAGCGCCCGGGGGGGTCCATCAGATACGCAGTATTTT,CASSARGGPSDTQYF
16,TRBD1,TRBJ2-3,TRBV7-9,TGTGCCAGCAGCCCGCCCGACAGGGGCCGAGGGGATACGCAGTATTTT,CASSPPDRGRGDTQYF
13,NA,TRBJ2-3,TRBV7-9,TGTGCCAGCAGCAGAGCCAGGGGTCATACGCAGTATTTT,CASSRARGHTQYF
13,NA,TRBJ1-1,TRBV7-7,TGTGCTAGCAGCGCCGACAGGAACACTGAAGCTTTCTTT,CASSADRNTEAFF